The 7 T cell receptor beta chains given below trace back to one sample, sequenced in a study of cytomegalovirus exposure and HLA in healthy donors. Libraries were prepared by immunoSEQ multiplex PCR; TCRdb keeps only in-frame clonotypes and omits some of them. The sample carries 150,000 or so clones, 85% to 90% recorded once. The sequenced sample consisted of PBMCs. The receptors derive from a woman in her twenties or thirties in good health and CMV-seropositive.

The rearrangement uses TRBV4-2 and TRBJ2-5; D remains ambiguous. V shed 2 bases and J shed 2 bases, with 15 bases lying between them. Germline lookup yields CDR1 LGHNA and CDR2 YNFKEQ. CDR3 size: 16 residues. In nucleotides, the CDR3 is TGTGCCAGCAGCCAACCCACAGCCGTGCTTCAAGAGACCCAGTACTTC. Its translation: CASSQPTAVLQETQYF.

This clone is a singleton in its sample. V gene TRBV9 combines with J gene TRBJ2-1; D gene uncertain. The CDR3 runs 12 residues. Deletions cut 4 bases from V and 7 bases from J, with 9 bases between. Germline V CDR1 and CDR2: SGDLS, YYNGEE. The DNA of the CDR3 is TGTGCCAGCAGCATTACACAGAATGAGCAGTTCTTC. Translated: CASSITQNEQFF.

V is TRBV5-1 and J is TRBJ2-1, with TRBD2 matching over 7 bases. Germline V gene lookup returns CDR1 SGHRS and CDR2 YFSETQ. The CDR3 contains 16 residues. J lost 0 bases, V lost 4 bases, and 7 bases had no gene match. The CDR3, as DNA: TGCGCCAGCAGCCAAGCGGGGTCTGGCTCCTACAATGAGCAGTTCTTC. Its translation is CASSQAGSGSYNEQFF. Variable domain in full (rest from reference TRBV5-1 and TRBJ2-1): KAGVTQTPRYLIKTRGQQVTLSCSPISGHRSVSWYQQTPGQGLQFLFEYFSETQRNKGNFPGRFSGRQFSNSRSEMNVSTLELGDSALYLCASSQAGSGSYNEQFFGPGTRLTVL.

The chain has TRBV4-1 and TRBJ2-2; possibly TRBD2 for D (7 bases). The CDR3 is 17 amino acids. CDR1 and CDR2 from the germline V gene are MGHRA and YSYEKL. V was cut by 1 base and J by 2 bases, with 14 bases left in between. This chain's CDR3 is CASSQVGGGSNTGELFF. The CDR3 coding sequence is TGCGCCAGCAGCCAAGTGGGCGGGGGCAGCAACACCGGGGAGCTGTTTTTT.

The J gene is TRBJ1-4, the V gene TRBV5-1; D is unclear. Trimming shortened V by 0 bases and J by 7 bases, and 10 bases separated the two germline ends. The germline V gene has CDR1 SGHRS and CDR2 YFSETQ. CDR3 length: 14 residues. The DNA of the CDR3 is TGCGCCAGCAGCTTGGGTCTTTCGGGTGAAAAACTGTTTTTT. Translation gives CASSLGLSGEKLFF.

The chain links TRBV19 to TRBJ1-1; TRBD1 matches 8 bases. V shed 1 base and J 1 base; nucleotides not matched to a gene: 5. This CDR3 spans 16 amino acids. The germline V gene has CDR1 LNHDA and CDR2 SQIVND (reference sequence). The CDR3 loop reads CASSIVGQGANTEAFF. In nucleotides, the CDR3 is TGTGCCAGTAGTATAGTTGGACAGGGTGCGAACACTGAAGCTTTCTTT.

The rearrangement uses TRBV28 and TRBJ1-5, with D perhaps TRBD1 (6 bases). Germline V gives CDR1 MDHEN, CDR2 SYDVKM. Trimming cost V 7 bases and J 2 bases, with 15 bases left between them. CDR3 length: 15 residues. CDR3 in amino acids: CASTLGGAGNQPQHF. CDR3 in DNA: TGTGCCAGCACCTTGGGGGGGGCAGGCAATCAGCCCCAGCATTTT. The complete variable domain, with remaining parts taken from reference TRBV28 and TRBJ1-5, reads DVKVTQSSRYLVKRTGEKVFLECVQDMDHENMFWYRQDPGLGLRLIYFSYDVKMKEKGDIPEGYSVSREKKERFSLILESASTNQTSMYLCASTLGGAGNQPQHFGDGTRLSIL.